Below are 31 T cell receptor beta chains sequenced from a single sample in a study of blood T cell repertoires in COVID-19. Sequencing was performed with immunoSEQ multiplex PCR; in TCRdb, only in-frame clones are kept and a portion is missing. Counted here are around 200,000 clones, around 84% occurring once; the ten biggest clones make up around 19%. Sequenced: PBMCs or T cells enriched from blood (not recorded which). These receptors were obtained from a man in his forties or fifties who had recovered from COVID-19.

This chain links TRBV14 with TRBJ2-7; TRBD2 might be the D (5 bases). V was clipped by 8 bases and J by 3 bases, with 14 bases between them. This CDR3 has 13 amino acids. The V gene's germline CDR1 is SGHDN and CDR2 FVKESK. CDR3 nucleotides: TGTGCCAGCGCGCGGGCCCCAGGCTACGAGCAGTACTTC. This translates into CASARAPGYEQYF.

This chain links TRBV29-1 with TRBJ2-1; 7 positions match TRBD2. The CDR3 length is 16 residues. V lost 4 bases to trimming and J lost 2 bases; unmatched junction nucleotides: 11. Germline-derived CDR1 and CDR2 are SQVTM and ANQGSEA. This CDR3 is CSVVEGGSNPYNEQFF. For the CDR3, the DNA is TGCAGCGTTGTTGAGGGCGGGAGCAACCCCTACAATGAGCAGTTCTTC.

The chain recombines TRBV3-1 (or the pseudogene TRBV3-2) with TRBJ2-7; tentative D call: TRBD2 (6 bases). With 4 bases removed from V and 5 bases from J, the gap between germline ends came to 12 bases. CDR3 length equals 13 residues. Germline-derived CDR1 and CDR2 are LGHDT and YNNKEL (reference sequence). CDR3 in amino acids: CASSPTSIHEQYF. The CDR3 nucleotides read TGTGCCAGCAGCCCAACTAGCATCCACGAGCAGTACTTC.

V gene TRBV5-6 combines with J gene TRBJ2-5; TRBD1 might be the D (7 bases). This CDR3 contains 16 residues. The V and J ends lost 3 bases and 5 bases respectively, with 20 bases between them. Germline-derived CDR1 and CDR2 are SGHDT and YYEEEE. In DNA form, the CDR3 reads TGTGCCAGCAGCTACCTTTCTGGAGGGGGCGGCGAGACCCAGTACTTC. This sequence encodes CASSYLSGGGGETQYF.

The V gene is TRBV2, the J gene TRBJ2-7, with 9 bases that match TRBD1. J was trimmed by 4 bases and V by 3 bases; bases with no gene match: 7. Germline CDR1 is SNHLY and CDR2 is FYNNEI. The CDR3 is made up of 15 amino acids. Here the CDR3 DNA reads TGTGCCAGCAGTGATAGCTGGGACAGGGCGTACGAGCAGTACTTC. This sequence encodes CASSDSWDRAYEQYF.

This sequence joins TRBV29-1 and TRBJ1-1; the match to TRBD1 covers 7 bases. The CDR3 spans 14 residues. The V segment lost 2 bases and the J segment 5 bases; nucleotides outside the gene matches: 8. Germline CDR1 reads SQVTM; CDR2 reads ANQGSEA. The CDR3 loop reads CSVEFDREGTEAFF. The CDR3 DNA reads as TGCAGCGTTGAATTCGACAGGGAAGGGACTGAAGCTTTCTTT.

CDR3 protein: CASSLRREPYNEQFF. The DNA of the CDR3 is TGTGCCAGCAGCTTACGGCGGGAACCCTACAATGAGCAGTTCTTC. V is TRBV7-2 and J is TRBJ2-1, with D tentatively TRBD2 (6 bases). Germline CDR1 reads SGHTA; CDR2 reads FQGNSA. The CDR3 contains 15 residues. Trimming shortened V by 2 bases and J by 2 bases, and 10 bases separated the two germline ends.

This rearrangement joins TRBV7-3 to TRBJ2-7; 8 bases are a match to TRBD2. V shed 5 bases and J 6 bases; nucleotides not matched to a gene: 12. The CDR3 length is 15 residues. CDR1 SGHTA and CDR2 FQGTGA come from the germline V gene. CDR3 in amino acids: CASSPSAGGLGEQYF. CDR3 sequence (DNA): TGTGCCAGCAGCCCCTCGGCGGGAGGTCTGGGCGAGCAGTACTTC.

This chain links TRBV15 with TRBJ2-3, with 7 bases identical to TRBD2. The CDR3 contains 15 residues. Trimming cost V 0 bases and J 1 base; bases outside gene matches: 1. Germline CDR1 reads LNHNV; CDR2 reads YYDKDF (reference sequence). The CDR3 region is CATSRDTSGTDTQYF. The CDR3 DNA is TGTGCCACCAGCAGAGATACTAGCGGCACAGATACGCAGTATTTT.

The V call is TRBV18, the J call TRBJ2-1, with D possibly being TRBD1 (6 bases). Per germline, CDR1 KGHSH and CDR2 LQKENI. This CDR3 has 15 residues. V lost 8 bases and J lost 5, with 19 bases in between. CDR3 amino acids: CASALGPGAHNEQFF. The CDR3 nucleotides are TGTGCCAGCGCCCTCGGACCAGGGGCCCACAATGAGCAGTTCTTC.

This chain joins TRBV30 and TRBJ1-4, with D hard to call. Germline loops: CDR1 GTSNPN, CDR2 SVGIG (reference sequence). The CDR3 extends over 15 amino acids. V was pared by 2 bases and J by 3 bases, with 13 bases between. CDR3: CAWSNTGSPNEKLFF. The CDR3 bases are TGTGCCTGGAGTAATACGGGAAGCCCTAATGAAAAACTGTTTTTT.

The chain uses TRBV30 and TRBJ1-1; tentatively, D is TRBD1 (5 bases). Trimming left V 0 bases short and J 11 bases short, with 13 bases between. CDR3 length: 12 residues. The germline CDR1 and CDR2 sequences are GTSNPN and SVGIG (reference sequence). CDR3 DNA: TGTGCCTGGAGTGTCGATGGGGCTTGGGCTTTCTTT. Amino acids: CAWSVDGAWAFF. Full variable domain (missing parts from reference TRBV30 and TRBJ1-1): SQTIHQWPATLVQPVGSPLSLECTVEGTSNPNLYWYRQAAGRGLQLLFYSVGIGQISSEVPQNLSASRPQDRQFILSSKKLLLSDSGFYLCAWSVDGAWAFFGQGTRLTVV.

In DNA form, the CDR3 reads TGTGCCAGCAGCTTGGGGCTAGCGGGAGATGAGCAGTTCTTC. It is translated as CASSLGLAGDEQFF. This chain joins TRBV11-3 and TRBJ2-1; 10 nucleotides align to TRBD2. The CDR3 is 14 residues long. Per the germline V gene, CDR1 is SGHNT and CDR2 is YENEEA. V was clipped by 3 bases and J by 8 bases; unmatched bases: 4.

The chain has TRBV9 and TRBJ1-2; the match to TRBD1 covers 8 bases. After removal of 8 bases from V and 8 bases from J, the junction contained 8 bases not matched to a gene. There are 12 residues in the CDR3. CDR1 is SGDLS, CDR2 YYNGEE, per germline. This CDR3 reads CARIRGRRGYTF. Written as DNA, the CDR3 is TGTGCCAGAATCAGGGGGCGGCGAGGCTACACCTTC.

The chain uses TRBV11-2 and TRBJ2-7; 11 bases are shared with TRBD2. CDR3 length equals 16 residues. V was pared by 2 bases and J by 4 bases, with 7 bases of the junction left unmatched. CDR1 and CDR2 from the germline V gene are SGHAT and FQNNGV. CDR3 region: CASSLHLAGGLYEQYF. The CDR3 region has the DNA TGTGCCAGCAGCTTACATTTAGCGGGAGGGCTTTACGAGCAGTACTTC.

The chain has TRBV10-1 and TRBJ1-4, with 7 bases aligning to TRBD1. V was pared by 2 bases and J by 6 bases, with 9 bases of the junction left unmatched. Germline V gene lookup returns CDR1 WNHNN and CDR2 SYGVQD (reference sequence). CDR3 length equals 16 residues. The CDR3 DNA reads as TGCGCCAGCAGTGAGCCTAATACCGGGACAGATGAAAAACTGTTTTTT. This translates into CASSEPNTGTDEKLFF.

The CDR3 coding sequence is TGTGCCAGCAGCTCCGGACTAGCGGACAATGAGCAGTTCTTC. This sequence encodes CASSSGLADNEQFF. V usage is TRBV7-2 and J usage is TRBJ2-1; 10 bases align to TRBD2. This CDR3 region has 14 residues. V lost 4 bases, J lost 5 bases, and 2 bases stayed unmatched. Looked up from germline, CDR1 is SGHTA and CDR2 is FQGNSA.

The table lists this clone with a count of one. The CDR3: CSVLTSTDTQYF. As DNA, the CDR3 is TGCAGCGTTCTGACTAGCACAGATACGCAGTATTTT. This chain uses TRBV29-1 with TRBJ2-3; D is unclear. CDR1 is SQVTM, CDR2 ANQGSEA, per germline. Trimming shortened V by 5 bases and J by 0 bases, and 6 bases separated the two germline ends. The CDR3 loop spans 12 amino acids.

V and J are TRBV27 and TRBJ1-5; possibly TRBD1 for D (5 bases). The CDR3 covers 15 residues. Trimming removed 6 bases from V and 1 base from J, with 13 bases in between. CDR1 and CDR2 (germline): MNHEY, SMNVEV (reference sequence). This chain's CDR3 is CASSQGGVSNQPQHF. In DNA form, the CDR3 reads TGTGCCAGCAGCCAAGGAGGGGTAAGCAATCAGCCCCAGCATTTT.

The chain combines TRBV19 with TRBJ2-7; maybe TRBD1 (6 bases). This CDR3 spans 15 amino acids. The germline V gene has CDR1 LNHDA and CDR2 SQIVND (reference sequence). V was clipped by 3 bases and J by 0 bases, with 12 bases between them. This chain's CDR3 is CASSIVGAVSYEQYF. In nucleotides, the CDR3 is TGTGCCAGTAGTATTGTGGGGGCCGTCTCCTACGAGCAGTACTTC.

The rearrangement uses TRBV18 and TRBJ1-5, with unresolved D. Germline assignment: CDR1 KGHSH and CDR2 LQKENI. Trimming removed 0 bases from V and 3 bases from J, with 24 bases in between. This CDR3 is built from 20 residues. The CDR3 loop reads CASSPPRRWPAGLYNQPQHF. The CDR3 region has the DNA TGTGCCAGCTCACCACCTCGGAGGTGGCCGGCGGGCTTATACAATCAGCCCCAGCATTTT.

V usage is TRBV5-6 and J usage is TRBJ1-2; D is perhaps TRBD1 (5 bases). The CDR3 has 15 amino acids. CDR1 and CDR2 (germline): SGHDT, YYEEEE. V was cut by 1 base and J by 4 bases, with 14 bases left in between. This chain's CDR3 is CASSLTGGGGYGYTF. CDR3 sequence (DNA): TGTGCCAGCAGCTTGACGGGGGGTGGTGGCTATGGCTACACCTTC.

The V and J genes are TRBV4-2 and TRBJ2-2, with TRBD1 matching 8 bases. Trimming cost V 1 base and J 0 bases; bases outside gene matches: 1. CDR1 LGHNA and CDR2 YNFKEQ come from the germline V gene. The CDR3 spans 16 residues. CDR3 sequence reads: CASSQATGANTGELFF. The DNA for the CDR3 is TGTGCCAGCAGCCAAGCGACAGGGGCGAACACCGGGGAGCTGTTTTTT.

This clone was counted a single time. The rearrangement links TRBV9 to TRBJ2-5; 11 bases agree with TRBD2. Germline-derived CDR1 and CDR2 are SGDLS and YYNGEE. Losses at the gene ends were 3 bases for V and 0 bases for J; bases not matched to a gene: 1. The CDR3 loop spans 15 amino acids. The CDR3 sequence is CASSAGLADQETQYF. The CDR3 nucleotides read TGTGCCAGCAGCGCGGGACTAGCGGACCAAGAGACCCAGTACTTC. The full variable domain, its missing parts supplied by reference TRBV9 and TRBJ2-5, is DSGVTQTPKHLITATGQRVTLRCSPRSGDLSVYWYQQSLDQGLQFLIQYYNGEERAKGNILERFSAQQFPDLHSELNLSSLELGDSALYFCASSAGLADQETQYFGPGTRLLVL.

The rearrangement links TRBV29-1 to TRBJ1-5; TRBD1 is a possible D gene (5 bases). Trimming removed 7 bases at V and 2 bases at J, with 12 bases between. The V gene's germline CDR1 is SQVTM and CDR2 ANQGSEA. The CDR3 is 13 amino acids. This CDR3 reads CSARADGNQPQHF. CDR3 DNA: TGCAGCGCCAGGGCGGACGGCAATCAGCCCCAGCATTTT.

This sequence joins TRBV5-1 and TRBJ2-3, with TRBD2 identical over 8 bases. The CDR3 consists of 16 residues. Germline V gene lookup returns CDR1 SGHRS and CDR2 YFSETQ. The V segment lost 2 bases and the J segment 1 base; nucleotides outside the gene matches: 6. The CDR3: CASSLQTSGGTDTQYF. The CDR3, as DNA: TGCGCCAGCAGCTTACAAACTAGCGGAGGCACAGATACGCAGTATTTT.

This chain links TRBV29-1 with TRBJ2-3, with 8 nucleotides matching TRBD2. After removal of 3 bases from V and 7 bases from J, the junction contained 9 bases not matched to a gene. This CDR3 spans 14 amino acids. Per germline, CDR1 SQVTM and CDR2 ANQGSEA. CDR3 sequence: CSVDRSGSGNTQYF. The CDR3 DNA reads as TGCAGCGTTGACAGGAGCGGGAGCGGGAATACGCAGTATTTT.

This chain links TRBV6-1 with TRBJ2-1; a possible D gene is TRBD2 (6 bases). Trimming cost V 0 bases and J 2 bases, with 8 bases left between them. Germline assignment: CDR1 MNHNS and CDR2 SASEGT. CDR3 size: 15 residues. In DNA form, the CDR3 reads TGTGCCAGCAGTGAAGCGGACTACGCCTACAATGAGCAGTTCTTC. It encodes CASSEADYAYNEQFF.

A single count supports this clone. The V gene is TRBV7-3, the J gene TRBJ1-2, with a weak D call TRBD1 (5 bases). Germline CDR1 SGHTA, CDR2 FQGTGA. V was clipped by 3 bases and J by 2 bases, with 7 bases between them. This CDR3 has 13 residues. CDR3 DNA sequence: TGTGCCAGCAGCTTGGGACTGAACTATGGCTACACCTTC. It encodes CASSLGLNYGYTF.

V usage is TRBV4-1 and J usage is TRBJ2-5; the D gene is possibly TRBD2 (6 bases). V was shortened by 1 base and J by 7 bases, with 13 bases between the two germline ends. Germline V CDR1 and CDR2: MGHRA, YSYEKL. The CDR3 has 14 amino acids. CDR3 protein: CASSQGEERATQYF. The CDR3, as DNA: TGCGCCAGCAGCCAAGGGGAGGAAAGGGCGACCCAGTACTTC.

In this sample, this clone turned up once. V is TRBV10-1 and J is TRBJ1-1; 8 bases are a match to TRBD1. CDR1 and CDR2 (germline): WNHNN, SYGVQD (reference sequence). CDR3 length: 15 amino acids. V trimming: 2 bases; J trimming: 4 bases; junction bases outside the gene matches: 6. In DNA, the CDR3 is TGCGCCAGCAGTGAGAGAGGACAGGGACTCACTGAAGCTTTCTTT. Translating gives CASSERGQGLTEAFF.